The clone carrying this TCR beta chain occurred many times. Its target is unknown. The CDR3 spans 11 residues. Germline values: CDR1 ENHRY, CDR2 SYGVKD. J lost 10 bases, V lost 11 bases, and 10 bases had no gene match. Unique molecular identifiers were built into the TCRbeta library. TCRdb re-analysed the PCR reads in MiXCR, keeping a single row per CDR3 protein. Altogether 250,000 to 400,000 distinct CDR3 sequences are present, approximately 23% being singletons, with the ten largest covering about 10%. The data stem from a study of T-cell reconstitution after alpha-beta-depleted transplantation in children. Whole-study results and caveats: Fresh T-cell production supplied most of the T-cell counts and diversity seen one year after transplant.

Material: PBMCs, mostly from graft donor cells, obtained 180 days after TCRalphabeta/CD19-depleted stem cell transplant. The TCR sequence derives from a male patient younger than 18 who had a stem cell transplant for acute lymphoblastic leukemia, so the T cells may come from the graft donor. V usage is TRBV10-3 and J usage is TRBJ1-1; 7 bases fit TRBD1. This CDR3 is CAVGQGDGAFF. DNA of the CDR3: TGTGCCGTTGGGCAGGGGGACGGAGCTTTCTTT.